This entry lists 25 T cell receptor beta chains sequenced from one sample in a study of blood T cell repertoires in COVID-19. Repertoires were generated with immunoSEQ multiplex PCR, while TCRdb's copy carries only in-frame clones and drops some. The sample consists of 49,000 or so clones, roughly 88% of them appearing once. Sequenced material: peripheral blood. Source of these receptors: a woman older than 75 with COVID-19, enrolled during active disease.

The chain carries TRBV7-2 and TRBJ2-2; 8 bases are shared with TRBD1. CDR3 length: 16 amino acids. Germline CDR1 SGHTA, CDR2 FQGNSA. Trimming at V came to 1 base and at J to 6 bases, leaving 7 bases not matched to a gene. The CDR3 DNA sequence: TGTGCCAGCAGCTTAGGGGCCAGGGGGCTGGCCGGGGAGCTGTTTTTT. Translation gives CASSLGARGLAGELFF.

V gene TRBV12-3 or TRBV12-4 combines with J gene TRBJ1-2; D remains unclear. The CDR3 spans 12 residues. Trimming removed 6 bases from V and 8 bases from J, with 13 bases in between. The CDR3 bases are TGTGCCAGCAGCACCCGTGTGGGCGGCTACACCTTC. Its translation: CASSTRVGGYTF.

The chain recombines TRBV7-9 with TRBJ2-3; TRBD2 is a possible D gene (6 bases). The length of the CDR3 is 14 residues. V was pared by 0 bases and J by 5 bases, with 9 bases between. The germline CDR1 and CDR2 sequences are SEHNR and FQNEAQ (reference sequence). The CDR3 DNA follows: TGTGCCAGCAGCTTAGCATCGGGGGTAGATACGCAGTATTTT. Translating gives CASSLASGVDTQYF.

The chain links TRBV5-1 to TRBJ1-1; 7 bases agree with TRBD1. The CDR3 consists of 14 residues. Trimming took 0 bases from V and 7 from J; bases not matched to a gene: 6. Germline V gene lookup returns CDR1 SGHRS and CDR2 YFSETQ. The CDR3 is CASSLAGQPVEAFF. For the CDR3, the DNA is TGCGCCAGCAGCTTGGCGGGACAGCCTGTTGAAGCTTTCTTT.

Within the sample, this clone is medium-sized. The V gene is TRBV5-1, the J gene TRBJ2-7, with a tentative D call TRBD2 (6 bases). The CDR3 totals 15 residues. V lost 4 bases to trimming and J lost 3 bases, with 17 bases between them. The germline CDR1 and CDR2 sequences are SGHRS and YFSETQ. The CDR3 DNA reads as TGCGCCAGCAGCCCCGGGGCTACCGGGGGCTACGAGCAGTACTTC. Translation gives CASSPGATGGYEQYF.

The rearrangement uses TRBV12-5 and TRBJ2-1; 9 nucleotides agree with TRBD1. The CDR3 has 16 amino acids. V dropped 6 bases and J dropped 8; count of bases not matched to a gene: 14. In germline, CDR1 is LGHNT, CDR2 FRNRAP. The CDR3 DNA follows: TGTGCTAGTGGCCCGATAAACAGGGGGCAAGGAGATGAGCAGTTCTTC. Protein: CASGPINRGQGDEQFF.

CDR3 nucleotide sequence: TGTGCCATCAGTGAGTCGACGGCAGGGAACTATGGCTACACCTTC. Protein sequence: CAISESTAGNYGYTF. This chain joins TRBV10-3 and TRBJ1-2; D possibly corresponds to TRBD1 (5 bases). The V and J ends lost 0 bases and 2 bases respectively, with 10 bases between them. The CDR3 covers 15 residues. Germline values: CDR1 ENHRY, CDR2 SYGVKD.

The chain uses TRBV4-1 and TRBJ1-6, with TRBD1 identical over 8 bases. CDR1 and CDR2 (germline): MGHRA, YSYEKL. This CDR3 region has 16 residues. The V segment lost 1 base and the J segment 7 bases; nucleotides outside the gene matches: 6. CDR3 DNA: TGCGCCAGCAGCCAAGCCGGACAGGGAGTGAATTCACCCCTCCACTTT. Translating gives CASSQAGQGVNSPLHF.

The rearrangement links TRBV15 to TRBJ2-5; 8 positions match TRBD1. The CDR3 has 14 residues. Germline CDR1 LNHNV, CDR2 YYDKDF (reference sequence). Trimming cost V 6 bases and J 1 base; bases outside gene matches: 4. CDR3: CATRYTGGQETQYF. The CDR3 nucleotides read TGTGCCACCAGATACACAGGGGGCCAAGAGACCCAGTACTTC.

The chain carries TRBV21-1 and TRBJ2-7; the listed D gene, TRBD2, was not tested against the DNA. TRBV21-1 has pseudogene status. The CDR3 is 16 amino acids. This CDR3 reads CASSKRGGSGSYEQYF. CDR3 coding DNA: TGTGCCAGCAGCAAACGGGGCGGGAGCGGCTCCTACGAGCAGTACTTC.

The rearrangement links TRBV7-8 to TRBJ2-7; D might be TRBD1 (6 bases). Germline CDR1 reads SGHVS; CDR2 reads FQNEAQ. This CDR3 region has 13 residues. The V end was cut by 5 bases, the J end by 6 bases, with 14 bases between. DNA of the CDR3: TGTGCCAGCAGCAGAGGACAGAACTCCGAGCAGTACTTC. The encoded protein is CASSRGQNSEQYF.

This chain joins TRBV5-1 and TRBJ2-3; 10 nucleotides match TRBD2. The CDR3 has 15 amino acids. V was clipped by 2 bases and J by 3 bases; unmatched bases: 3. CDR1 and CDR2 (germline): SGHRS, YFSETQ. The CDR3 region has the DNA TGCGCCAGCAGCTTCCATAGCGGGAGGACAGATACGCAGTATTTT. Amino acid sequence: CASSFHSGRTDTQYF.

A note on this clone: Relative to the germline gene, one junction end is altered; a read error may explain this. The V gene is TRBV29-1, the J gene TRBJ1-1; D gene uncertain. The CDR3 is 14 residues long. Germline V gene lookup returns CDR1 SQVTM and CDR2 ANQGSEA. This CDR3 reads CSALIQYGNAEAFF. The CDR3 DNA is TGCAGCGCCTTAATACAGTACGGGAACGCTGAAGCTTTCTTT.

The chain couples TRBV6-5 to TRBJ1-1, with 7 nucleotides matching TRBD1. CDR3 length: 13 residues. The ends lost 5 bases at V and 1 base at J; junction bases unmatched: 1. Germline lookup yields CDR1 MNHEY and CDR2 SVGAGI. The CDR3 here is CASSRDRNTEAFF. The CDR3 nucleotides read TGTGCCAGCAGTCGGGACAGGAACACTGAAGCTTTCTTT.

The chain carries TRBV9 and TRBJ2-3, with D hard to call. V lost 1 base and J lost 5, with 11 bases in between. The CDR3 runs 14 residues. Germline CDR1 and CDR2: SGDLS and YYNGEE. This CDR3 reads CASSVRGIGDTQYF. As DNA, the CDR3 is TGTGCCAGCAGCGTACGCGGAATAGGAGATACGCAGTATTTT.

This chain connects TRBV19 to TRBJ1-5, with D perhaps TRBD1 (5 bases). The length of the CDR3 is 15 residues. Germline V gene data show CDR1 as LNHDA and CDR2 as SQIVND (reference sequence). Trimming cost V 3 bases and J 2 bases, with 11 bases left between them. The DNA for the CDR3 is TGTGCCAGTAGTATCGGGGGAAGAGGCAATCAGCCCCAGCATTTT. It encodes CASSIGGRGNQPQHF.

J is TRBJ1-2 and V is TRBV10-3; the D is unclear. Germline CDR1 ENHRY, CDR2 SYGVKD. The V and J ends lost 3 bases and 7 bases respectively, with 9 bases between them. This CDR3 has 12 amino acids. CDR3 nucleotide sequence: TGTGCCATCAGTGAAGGTGGGAGTGGCTACACCTTC. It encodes CAISEGGSGYTF.

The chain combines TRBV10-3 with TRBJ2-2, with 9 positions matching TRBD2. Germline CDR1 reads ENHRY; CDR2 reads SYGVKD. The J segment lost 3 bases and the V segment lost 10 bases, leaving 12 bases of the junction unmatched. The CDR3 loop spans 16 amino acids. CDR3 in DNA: TGTGCCAGCCGAGGAATAGCGGGAGTGCACACCGGGGAGCTGTTTTTT. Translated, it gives CASRGIAGVHTGELFF.

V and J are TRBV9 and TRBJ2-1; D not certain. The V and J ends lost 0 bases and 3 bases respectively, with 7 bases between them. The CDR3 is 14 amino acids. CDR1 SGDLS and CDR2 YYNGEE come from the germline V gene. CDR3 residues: CASSVGAFYNEQFF. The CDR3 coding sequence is TGTGCCAGCAGCGTAGGGGCGTTCTACAATGAGCAGTTCTTC.

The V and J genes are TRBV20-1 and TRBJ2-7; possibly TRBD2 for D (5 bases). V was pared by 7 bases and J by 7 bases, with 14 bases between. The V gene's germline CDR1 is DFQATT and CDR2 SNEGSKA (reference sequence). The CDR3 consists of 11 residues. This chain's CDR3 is CSVSPSGEQYF. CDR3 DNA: TGCAGTGTCTCACCTTCGGGGGAGCAGTACTTC.

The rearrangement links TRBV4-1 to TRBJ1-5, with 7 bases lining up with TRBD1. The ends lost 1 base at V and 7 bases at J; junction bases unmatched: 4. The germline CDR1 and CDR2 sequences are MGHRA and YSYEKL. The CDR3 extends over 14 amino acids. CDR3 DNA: TGCGCCAGCAGCCAAGGACAGGGCGGCCAGCCCCAGCATTTT. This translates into CASSQGQGGQPQHF.

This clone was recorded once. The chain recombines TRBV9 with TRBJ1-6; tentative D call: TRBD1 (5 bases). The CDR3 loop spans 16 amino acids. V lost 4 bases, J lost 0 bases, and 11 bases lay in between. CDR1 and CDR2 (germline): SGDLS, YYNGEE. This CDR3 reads CASSLGGFSYNSPLHF. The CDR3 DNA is TGTGCCAGCAGCCTGGGGGGGTTCTCCTATAATTCACCCCTCCACTTT.

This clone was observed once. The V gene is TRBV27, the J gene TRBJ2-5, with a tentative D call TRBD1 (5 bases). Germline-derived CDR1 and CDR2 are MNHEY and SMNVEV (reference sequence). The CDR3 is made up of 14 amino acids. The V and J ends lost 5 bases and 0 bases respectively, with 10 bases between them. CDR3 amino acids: CASSPTGYQETQYF. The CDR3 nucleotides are TGTGCCAGCAGTCCCACAGGTTACCAAGAGACCCAGTACTTC.

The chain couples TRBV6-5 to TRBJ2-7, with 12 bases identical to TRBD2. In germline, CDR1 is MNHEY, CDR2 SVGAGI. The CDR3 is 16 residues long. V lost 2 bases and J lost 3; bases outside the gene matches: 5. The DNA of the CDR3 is TGTGCCAGCAGTTACGGGGGGACTAGCGGGCGCTACGAGCAGTACTTC. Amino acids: CASSYGGTSGRYEQYF.

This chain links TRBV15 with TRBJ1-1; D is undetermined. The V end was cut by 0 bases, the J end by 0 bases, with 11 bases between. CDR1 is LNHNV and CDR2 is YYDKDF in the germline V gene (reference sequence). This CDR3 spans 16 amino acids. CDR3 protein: CATSRDVSSVNTEAFF. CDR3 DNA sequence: TGTGCCACCAGCAGAGATGTATCGTCAGTGAACACTGAAGCTTTCTTT.